This T cell receptor beta chain comes out of a study of blood T cell repertoires in COVID-19 (dated by TCRdb to 2018 to 2021). Looking at the study overall: Collaborator samples came from the United States, Italy and Spain and covered acute and convalescent phases of COVID-19. Where available, HLA class I and class II types were taken from metadata supplied by the sample provider and were not determined by assay-based typing. Samples came from the ongoing ImmuneRACE study (first 160 participants) plus 1,254 subjects from 6 global collaborators. The sample metadata nearly always contained a de-identified subject ID, COVID-19 status, age in years and sex. The material from the prospective study consisted of cDNA or gDNA derived from T cells, B-cell-depleted T cells, or PBMCs. The dataset comprised deeply sampled blood TCRbeta repertoires from subjects exposed to, actively infected with, or recovered from COVID-19. The repertoires were made available in a free public database intended to serve as a resource for research on the immune response to SARS-CoV-2. Broad study findings and their caveats: Clinical and demographic metadata were provided uncurated, with the amount varying by source and participant.

TCRbeta CDR3 regions were amplified from genomic DNA using the immunoSEQ Assay, a bias-controlled multiplex PCR. On the authors' methods: The number of nucleated cells in each sample was estimated by amplification of reference gene primers within the assay. To quantify the absolute abundance of each unique TCRbeta CDR3 rearrangement, sequence reads were collapsed and filtered. For each sample, productive Simpson clonality was calculated as the square root of Simpson's diversity index across productive rearrangements. Sourced from immuneACCESS, this table was stored by TCRdb with only in-frame sequences that have V and J called. A share of the clones is absent; for the studies checked, an unresolved V gene accounts for under half, and the remainder has no known explanation. The D gene and trimming were derived from the DNA, and the V and J assignments and clone size from that table. This sample is represented by 250,000 to 300,000 clones; about 91% of them were singletons. Approximately 7.2% of the sample is in the top ten clones.

From its cysteine to its phenylalanine, the CDR3 spans 13 amino acids. The retained sequence is limited to the CDR3, 39 bases, with the frame set at the first base. A distance of 9 bases separates the germline ends of V and J, which lose 3 bases and 5 bases respectively. From the germline V gene, CDR1 is LGHNA and CDR2 is YSLEER. Samples from volunteer blood donors who had recovered from COVID-19 were contributed by a second Seattle source. Collaborating institutions collected whole blood in K2EDTA tubes following their own protocols. Collaborator samples were shipped for TCRbeta analysis as frozen whole blood, isolated PBMCs, or DNA extracted from either sample type. Note on this clone: Its antigen is still unknown. No clone much larger than this one lies a single base away; base qualities are absent.

The sequence was obtained from a woman aged 25 to 45 who had recovered from COVID-19. Source material: peripheral blood. The V and J genes are TRBV4-3 and TRBJ2-3; perhaps TRBD2 is the D gene, with 6 bases matching. Read as DNA, the sequence is TGCGCCAGCAGCCACCGGGAGAGAGATACGCAGTATTTT. This yields the protein CASSHRERDTQYF.